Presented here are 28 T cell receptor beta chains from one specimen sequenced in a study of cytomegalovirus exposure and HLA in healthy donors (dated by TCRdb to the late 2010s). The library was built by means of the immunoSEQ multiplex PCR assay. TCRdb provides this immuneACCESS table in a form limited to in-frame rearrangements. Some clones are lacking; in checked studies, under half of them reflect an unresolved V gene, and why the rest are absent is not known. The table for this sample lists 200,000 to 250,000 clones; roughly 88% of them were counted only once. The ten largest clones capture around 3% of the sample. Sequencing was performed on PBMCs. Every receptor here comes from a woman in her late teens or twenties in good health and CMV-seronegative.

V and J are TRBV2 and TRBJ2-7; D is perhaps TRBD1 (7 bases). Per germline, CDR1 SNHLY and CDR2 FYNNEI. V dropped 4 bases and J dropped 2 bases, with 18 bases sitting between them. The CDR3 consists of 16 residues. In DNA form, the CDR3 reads TGTGCCAGCAGTGCCTCCGGAGGGACAGAGACCTACGAGCAGTACTTC. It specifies CASSASGGTETYEQYF.

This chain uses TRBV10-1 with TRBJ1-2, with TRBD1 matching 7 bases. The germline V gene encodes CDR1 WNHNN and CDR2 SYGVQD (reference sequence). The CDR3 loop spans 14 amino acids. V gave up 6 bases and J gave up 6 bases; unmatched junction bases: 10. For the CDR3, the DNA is TGCGCCAGCAGAGAAACAGGGGCGTGGAATGGCTACACCTTC. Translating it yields CASRETGAWNGYTF.

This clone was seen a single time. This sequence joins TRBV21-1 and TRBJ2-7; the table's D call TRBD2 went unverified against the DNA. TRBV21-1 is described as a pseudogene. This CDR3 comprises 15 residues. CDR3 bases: TGTGCCAGCTCTATGGAGGGGACCCTCTCCTACGAGCAGTACTTC. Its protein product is CASSMEGTLSYEQYF.

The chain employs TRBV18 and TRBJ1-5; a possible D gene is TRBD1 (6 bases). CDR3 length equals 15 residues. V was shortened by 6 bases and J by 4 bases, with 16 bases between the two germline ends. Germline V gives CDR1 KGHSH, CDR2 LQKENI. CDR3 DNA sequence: TGTGCCAGCTCGGCCGACAGGTTGCGGAATCAGCCCCAGCATTTT. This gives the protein CASSADRLRNQPQHF. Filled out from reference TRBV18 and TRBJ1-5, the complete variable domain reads NAGVMQNPRHLVRRRGQEARLRCSPMKGHSHVYWYRQLPEEGLKFMVYLQKENIIDESGMPKERFSAEFPKEGPSILRIQQVVRGDSAAYFCASSADRLRNQPQHFGDGTRLSIL.

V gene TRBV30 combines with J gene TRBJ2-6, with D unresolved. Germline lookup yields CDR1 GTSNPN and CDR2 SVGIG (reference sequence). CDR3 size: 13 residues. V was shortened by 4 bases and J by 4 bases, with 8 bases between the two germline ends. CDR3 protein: CAWNFRGANVLTF. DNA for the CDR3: TGTGCCTGGAATTTCCGGGGGGCCAACGTCCTGACTTTC.

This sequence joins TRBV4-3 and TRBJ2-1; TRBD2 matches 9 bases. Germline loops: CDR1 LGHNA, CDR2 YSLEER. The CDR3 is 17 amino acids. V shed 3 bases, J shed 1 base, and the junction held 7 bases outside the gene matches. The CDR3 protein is CASSHRASGISYNEQFF. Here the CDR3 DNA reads TGCGCCAGCAGCCACCGAGCTAGCGGGATATCCTACAATGAGCAGTTCTTC.

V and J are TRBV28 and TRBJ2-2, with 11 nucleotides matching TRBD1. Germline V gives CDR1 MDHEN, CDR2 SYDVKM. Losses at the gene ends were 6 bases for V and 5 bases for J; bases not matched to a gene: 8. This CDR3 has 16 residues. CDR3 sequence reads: CASSRPGQGVTGELFF. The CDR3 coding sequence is TGTGCCAGCAGCCGACCGGGACAGGGGGTTACCGGGGAGCTGTTTTTT.

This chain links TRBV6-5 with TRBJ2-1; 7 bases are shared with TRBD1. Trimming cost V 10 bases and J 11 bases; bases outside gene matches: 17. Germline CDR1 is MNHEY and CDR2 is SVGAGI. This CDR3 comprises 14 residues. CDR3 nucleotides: TGTGCCACCGGAATTAGGACAGGTACTAGGAAGCAGTTCTTC. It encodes CATGIRTGTRKQFF.

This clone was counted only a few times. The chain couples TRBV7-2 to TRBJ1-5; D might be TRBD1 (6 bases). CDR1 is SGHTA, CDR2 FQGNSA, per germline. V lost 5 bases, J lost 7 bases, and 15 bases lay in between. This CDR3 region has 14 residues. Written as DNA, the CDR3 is TGTGCCAGCAGCCTAACCGCGACAGGACAGCCCCAGCATTTT. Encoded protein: CASSLTATGQPQHF.

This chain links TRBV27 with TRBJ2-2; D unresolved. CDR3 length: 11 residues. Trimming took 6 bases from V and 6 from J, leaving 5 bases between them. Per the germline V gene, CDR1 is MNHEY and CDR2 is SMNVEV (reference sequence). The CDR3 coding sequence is TGTGCCAGCAGCTCTTCCGGGGAGCTGTTTTTT. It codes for CASSSSGELFF.

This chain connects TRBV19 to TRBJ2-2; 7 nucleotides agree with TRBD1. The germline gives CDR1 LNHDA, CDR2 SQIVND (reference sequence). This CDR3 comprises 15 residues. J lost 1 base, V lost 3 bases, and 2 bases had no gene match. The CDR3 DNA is TGTGCCAGTAGTATCGGGACAGTGAACACCGGGGAGCTGTTTTTT. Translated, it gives CASSIGTVNTGELFF.

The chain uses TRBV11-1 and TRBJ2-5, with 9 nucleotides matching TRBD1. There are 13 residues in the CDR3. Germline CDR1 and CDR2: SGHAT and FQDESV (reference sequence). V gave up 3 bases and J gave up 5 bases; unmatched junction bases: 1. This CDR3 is CASSFGTGETQYF. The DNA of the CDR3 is TGTGCCAGCAGCTTCGGGACAGGGGAGACCCAGTACTTC.

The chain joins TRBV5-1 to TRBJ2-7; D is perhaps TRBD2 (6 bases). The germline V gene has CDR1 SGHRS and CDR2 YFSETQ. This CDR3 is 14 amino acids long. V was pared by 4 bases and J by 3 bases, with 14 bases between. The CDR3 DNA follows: TGCGCCAGCAGCCGGGACTGGAAAAGCTACGAGCAGTACTTC. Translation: CASSRDWKSYEQYF.

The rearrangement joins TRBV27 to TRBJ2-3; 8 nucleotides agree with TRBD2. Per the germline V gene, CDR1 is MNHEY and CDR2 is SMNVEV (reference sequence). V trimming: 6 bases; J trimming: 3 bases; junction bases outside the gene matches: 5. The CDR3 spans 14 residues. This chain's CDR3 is CASRRGARTDTQYF. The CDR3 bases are TGTGCCAGCAGGCGGGGGGCTCGGACAGATACGCAGTATTTT.

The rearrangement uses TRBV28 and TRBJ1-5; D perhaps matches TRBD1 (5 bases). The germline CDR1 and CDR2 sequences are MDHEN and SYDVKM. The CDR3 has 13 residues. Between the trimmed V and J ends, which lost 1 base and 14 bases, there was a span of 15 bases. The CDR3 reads CASSLSPGDGEHF. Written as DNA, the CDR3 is TGTGCCAGCAGTTTATCCCCGGGGGACGGGGAGCATTTT.

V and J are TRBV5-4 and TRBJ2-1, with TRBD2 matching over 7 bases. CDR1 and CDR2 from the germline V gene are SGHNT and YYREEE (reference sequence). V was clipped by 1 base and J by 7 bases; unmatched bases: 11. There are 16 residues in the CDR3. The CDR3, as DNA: TGTGCCAGCAGCTTGACTCCGCGGGAGCTTGGTAATGAGCAGTTCTTC. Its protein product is CASSLTPRELGNEQFF. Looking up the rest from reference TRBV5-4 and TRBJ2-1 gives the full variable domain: ETGVTQSPTHLIKTRGQQVTLRCSSQSGHNTVSWYQQALGQGPQFIFQYYREEENGRGNFPPRFSGLQFPNYSSELNVNALELDDSALYLCASSLTPRELGNEQFFGPGTRLTVL.

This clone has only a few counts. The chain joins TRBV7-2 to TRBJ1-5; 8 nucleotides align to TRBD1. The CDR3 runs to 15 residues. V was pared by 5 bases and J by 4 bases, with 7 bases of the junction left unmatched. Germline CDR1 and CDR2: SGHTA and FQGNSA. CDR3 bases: TGTGCCAGCAGCGGGCAGGGGGCATGGAATCAGCCCCAGCATTTT. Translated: CASSGQGAWNQPQHF.

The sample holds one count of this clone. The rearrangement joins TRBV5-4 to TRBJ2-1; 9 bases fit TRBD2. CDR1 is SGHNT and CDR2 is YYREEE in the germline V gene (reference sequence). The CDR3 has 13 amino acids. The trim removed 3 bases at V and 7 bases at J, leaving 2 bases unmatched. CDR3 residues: CASSWTSENEQFF. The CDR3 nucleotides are TGTGCCAGCAGCTGGACTAGCGAGAATGAGCAGTTCTTC.

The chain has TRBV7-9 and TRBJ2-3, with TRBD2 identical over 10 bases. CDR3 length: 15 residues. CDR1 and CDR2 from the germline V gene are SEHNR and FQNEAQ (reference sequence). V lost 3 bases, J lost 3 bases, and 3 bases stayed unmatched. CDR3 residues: CASSFASGRTDTQYF. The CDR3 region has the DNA TGTGCCAGCAGCTTCGCTAGCGGGAGAACAGATACGCAGTATTTT.

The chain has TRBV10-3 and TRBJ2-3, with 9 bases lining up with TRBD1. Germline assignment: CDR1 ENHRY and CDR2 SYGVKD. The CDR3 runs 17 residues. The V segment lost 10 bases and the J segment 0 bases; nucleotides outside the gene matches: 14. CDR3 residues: CATGQGTTSTSTDTQYF. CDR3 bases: TGTGCCACGGGACAGGGTACGACGTCGACTAGCACAGATACGCAGTATTTT.

The CDR3 sequence: CASSGSGSYNEQFF. CDR3 in DNA: TGTGCCAGCAGCGGGAGCGGGTCCTACAATGAGCAGTTCTTC. This chain links TRBV7-9 with TRBJ2-1, with D perhaps TRBD2 (6 bases). Germline V gene lookup returns CDR1 SEHNR and CDR2 FQNEAQ (reference sequence). V lost 5 bases to trimming and J lost 1 base, with 9 bases between them. The CDR3 length is 14 residues.

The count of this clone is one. The CDR3 DNA is TGTGCCAGCAGCCCCACGCCGGCGGGAGGGGCGAACACCGGGGAGCTGTTTTTT. It yields the protein CASSPTPAGGANTGELFF. This sequence joins TRBV6-4 and TRBJ2-2; TRBD2 matches at 9 bases. The germline CDR1 and CDR2 sequences are MRHNA and SNTAGT. This CDR3 region has 18 residues. V was pared by 6 bases and J by 0 bases, with 11 bases of the junction left unmatched.

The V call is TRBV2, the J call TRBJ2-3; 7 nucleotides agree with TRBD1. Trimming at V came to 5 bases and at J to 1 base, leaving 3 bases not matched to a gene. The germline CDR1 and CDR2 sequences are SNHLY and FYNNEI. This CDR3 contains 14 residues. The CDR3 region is CASSKDRGTDTQYF. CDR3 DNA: TGTGCCAGCAGTAAAGACAGGGGCACAGATACGCAGTATTTT.

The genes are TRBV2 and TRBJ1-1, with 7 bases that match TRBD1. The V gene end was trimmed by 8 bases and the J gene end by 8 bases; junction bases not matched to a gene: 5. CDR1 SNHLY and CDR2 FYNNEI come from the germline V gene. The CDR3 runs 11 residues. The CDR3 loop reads CASGTGAEAFF. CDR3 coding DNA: TGTGCCAGCGGAACAGGGGCAGAAGCTTTCTTT. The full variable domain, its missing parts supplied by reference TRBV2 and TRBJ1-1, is EPEVTQTPSHQVTQMGQEVILRCVPISNHLYFYWYRQILGQKVEFLVSFYNNEISEKSEIFDDQFSVERPDGSNFTLKIRSTKLEDSAMYFCASGTGAEAFFGQGTRLTVV.

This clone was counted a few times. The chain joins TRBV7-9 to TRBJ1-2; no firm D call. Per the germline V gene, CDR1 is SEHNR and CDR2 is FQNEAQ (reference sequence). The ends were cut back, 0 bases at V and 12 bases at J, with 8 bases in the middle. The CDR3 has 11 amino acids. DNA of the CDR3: TGTGCCAGCAGCTTAGCGGCGGGTGACACCTTC. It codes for CASSLAAGDTF.

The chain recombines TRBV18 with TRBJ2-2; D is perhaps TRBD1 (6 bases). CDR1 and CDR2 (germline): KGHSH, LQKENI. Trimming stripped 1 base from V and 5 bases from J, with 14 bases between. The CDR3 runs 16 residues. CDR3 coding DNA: TGTGCCAGCTCACCACGGCGAAGTAGGGGGACCGGGGAGCTGTTTTTT. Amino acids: CASSPRRSRGTGELFF. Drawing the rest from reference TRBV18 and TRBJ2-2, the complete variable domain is NAGVMQNPRHLVRRRGQEARLRCSPMKGHSHVYWYRQLPEEGLKFMVYLQKENIIDESGMPKERFSAEFPKEGPSILRIQQVVRGDSAAYFCASSPRRSRGTGELFFGEGSRLTVL.

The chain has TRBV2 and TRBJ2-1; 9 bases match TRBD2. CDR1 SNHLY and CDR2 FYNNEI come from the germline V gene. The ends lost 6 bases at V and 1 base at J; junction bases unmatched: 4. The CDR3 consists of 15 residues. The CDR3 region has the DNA TGTGCCAGCAGAAGCGGGAGGACTTCCTACAATGAGCAGTTCTTC. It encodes CASRSGRTSYNEQFF.

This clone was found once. The CDR3 region is CASSHKREGGADTQYF. Here the CDR3 DNA reads TGTGCCAGCAGCCACAAGAGGGAGGGTGGAGCAGATACGCAGTATTTT. The V and J genes are TRBV4-2 and TRBJ2-3, with 7 bases aligning to TRBD2. The V gene end was trimmed by 3 bases and the J gene end by 4 bases; junction bases not matched to a gene: 10. CDR1 and CDR2 (germline): LGHNA, YNFKEQ. The CDR3 has 16 residues.